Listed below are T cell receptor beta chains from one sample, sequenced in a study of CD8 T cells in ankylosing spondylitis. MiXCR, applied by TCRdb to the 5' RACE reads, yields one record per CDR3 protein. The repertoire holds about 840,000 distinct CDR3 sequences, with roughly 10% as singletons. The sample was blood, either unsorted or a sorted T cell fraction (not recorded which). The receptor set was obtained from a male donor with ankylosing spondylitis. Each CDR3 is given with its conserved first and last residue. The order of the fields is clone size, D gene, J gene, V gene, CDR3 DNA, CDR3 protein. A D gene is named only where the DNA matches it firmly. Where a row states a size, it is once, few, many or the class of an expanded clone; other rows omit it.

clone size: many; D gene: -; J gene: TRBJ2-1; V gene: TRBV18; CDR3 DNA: TGTGCCAGCTCACGGACAGAAAGGGTAGAGCAGTTCTTC; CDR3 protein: CASSRTERVEQFF
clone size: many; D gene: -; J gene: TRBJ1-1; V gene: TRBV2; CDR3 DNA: TGTGCCAGCAGCCTTGTTACAGGGATGAACACTGAAGCTTTCTTT; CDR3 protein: CASSLVTGMNTEAFF
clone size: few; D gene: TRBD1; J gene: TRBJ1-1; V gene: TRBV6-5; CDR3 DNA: TGTGCCAGCAGTTACTCCGGGACAGGGTGGGTTGGAGACACTGAAGCTTTCTTT; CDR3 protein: CASSYSGTGWVGDTEAFF
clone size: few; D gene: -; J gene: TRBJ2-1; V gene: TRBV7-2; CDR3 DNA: TGTGCCAGCACCGTAGCAAGGGCCACAGGGCGCAATGAGCAGTTCTTC; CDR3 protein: CASTVARATGRNEQFF
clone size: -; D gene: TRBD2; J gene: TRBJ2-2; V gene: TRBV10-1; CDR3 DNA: TGCGCCAGCAATAGGGGAGGGTCCGGGGAGCTGTTTTTT; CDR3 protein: CASNRGGSGELFF
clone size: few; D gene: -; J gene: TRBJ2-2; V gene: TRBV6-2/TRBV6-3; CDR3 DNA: TGTGCCAGCAGCCGTCCAACCGGGGAGCTGTTTTTT; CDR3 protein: CASSRPTGELFF
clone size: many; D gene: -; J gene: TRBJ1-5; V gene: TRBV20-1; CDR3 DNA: TGCAGTACCTCGGGGGAAGGCAATCAGCCCCAGCATTTT; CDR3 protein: CSTSGEGNQPQHF
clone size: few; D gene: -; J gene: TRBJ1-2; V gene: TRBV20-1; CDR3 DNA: TGCAGTGCTACCGGCCTGGGGGGCTATGGCTACACCTTC; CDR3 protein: CSATGLGGYGYTF
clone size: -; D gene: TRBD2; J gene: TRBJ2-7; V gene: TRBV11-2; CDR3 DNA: TGTGCCAGCAGCCCAAGGACTAGCGGGCGAATCTACGAGCAGTACTTC; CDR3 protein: CASSPRTSGRIYEQYF
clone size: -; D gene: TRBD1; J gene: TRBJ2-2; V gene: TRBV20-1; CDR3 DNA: TGCAGTGCTATCGACAGGGTTACCGGGGAGCTGTTTTTT; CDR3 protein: CSAIDRVTGELFF
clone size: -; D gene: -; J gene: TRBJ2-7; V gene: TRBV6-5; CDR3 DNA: TGTGCCAGCAGTTACGCGAACCTGCGTGCTGCGGGGCCGTCCTACGATCAGTACTTC; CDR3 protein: CASSYANLRAAGPSYDQYF
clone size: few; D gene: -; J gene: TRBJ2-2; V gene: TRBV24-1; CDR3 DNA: TGTGCCACCAGTGATAATCAGGGACTGGAGCTGTTTTTT; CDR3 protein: CATSDNQGLELFF
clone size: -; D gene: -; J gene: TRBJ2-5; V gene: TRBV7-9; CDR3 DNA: TGTGCCAGCAGCCAGTCGACTTGGGAAGAGACCCAGTACTTC; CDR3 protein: CASSQSTWEETQYF
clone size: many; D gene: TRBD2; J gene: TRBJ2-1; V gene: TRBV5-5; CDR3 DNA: TGTGCCAGCAGCTTGGGAGCAGCGGGAGCCTACAATGAGCAGTTCTTC; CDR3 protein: CASSLGAAGAYNEQFF
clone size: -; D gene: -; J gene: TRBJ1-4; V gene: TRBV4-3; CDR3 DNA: TGCTCCAGCAGCCAAGTCCGGAACCGTAATGAAAAACTGTTTTTT; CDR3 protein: CSSSQVRNRNEKLFF
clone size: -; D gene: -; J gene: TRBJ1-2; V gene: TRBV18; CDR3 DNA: TGTGCCAGCTCCTGGAGCTATGGCTACACCTTC; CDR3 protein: CASSWSYGYTF
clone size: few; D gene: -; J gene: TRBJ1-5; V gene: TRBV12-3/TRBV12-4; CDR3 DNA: TGTGCCAGCACCTCGGACAGCCATCACCAGCCCCAGCATTTT; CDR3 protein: CASTSDSHHQPQHF